This T cell receptor (beta chain) was profiled in a study of OX40 agonist ivuxolimab in advanced cancers. The CDR3 is made up of 14 amino acids. After removal of 5 bases from V and 7 bases from J, the junction contained 7 bases not matched to a gene. Per germline, CDR1 SGHRS and CDR2 YFSETQ. The table came from immunoSEQ multiplex PCR; TCRdb's copy has only in-frame clones and leaves some out. This table has tens of thousands of clones, approximately 90% appearing once. The sequences come from CD4+ or CD8+ T cells sorted from blood, collected in a trial of the OX40 agonist ivuxolimab. V and J are TRBV5-1 and TRBJ2-1, with 9 nucleotides matching TRBD2. This sequence originates from an adult with an advanced solid tumor such as melanoma, head and neck, liver or kidney cancer. DNA of the CDR3: TGCGCCAGCAGTGTTAGCGGGAGCCATAATGAGCAGTTCTTC. As protein: CASSVSGSHNEQFF.